This TCR beta chain emerged from a study of blood T cell repertoires in COVID-19. The CDR3 has 15 amino acids. V lost 5 bases and J lost 1, with 15 bases in between. Germline V gives CDR1 MNHEY, CDR2 SVGAGI. Sequenced by immunoSEQ multiplex PCR; TCRdb stores in-frame clones only, minus some. This table holds tens of thousands of clones, roughly 86% found once. The sequence derives from a man older than 75 with active or convalescent COVID-19. The chain is built from TRBV6-5 and TRBJ2-7; D gene unclear. Material: peripheral blood. Here the CDR3 reads CASSTVFDSSYEQYF. CDR3 sequence (DNA): TGTGCCAGCAGTACGGTGTTTGACTCGTCCTACGAGCAGTACTTC.